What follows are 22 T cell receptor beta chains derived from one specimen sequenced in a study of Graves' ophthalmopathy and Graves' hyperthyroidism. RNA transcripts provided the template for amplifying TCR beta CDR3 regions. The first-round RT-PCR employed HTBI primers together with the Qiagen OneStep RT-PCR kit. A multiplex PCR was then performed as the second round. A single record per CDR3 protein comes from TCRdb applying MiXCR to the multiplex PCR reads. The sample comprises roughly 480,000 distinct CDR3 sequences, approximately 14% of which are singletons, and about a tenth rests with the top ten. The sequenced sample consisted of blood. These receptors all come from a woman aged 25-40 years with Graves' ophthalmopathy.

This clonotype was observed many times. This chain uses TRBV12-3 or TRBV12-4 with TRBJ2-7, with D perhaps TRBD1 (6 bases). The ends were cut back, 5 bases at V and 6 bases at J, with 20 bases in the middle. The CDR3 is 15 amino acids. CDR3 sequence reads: CASSPPRGRGAEQYF. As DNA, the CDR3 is TGTGCCAGCAGTCCACCGAGGGGGAGAGGGGCCGAGCAGTACTTC.

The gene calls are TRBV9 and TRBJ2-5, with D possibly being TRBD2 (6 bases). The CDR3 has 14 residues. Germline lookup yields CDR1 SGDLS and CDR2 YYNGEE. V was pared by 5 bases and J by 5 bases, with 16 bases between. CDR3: CASSHGLRGETQYF. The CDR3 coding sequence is TGTGCCAGCAGTCACGGACTACGAGGGGAGACCCAGTACTTC.

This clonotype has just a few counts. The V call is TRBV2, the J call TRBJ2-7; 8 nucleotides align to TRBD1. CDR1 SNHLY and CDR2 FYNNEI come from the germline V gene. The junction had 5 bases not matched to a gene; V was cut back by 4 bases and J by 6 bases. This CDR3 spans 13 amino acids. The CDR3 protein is CASSADRDGEQYF. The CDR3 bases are TGTGCCAGCAGTGCGGACAGGGACGGCGAGCAGTACTTC.

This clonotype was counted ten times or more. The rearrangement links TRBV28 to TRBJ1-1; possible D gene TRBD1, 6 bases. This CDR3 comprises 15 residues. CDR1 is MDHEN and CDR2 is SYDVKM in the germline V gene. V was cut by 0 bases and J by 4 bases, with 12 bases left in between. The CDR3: CASSLWDSGRTEAFF. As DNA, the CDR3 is TGTGCCAGCAGTTTATGGGACAGCGGACGCACTGAAGCTTTCTTT. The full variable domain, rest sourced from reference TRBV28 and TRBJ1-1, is DVKVTQSSRYLVKRTGEKVFLECVQDMDHENMFWYRQDPGLGLRLIYFSYDVKMKEKGDIPEGYSVSREKKERFSLILESASTNQTSMYLCASSLWDSGRTEAFFGQGTRLTVV.

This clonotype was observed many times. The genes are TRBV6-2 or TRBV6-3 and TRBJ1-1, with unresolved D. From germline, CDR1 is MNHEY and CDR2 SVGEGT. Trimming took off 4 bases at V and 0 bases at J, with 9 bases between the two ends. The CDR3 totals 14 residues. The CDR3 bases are TGTGCCAGCAGTTTTTGGCGGCTGAACACTGAAGCTTTCTTT. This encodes CASSFWRLNTEAFF.

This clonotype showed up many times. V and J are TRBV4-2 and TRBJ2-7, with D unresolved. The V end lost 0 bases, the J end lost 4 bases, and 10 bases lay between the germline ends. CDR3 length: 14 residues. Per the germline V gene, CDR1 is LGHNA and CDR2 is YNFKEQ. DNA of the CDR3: TGTGCCAGCAGCCAAGAAAGGTACGAATACGAGCAGTACTTC. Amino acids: CASSQERYEYEQYF.

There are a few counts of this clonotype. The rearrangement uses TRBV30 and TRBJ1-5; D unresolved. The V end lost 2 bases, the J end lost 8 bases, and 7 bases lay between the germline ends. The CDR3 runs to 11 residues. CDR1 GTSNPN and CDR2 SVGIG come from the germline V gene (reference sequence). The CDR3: CAWSIGEPQHF. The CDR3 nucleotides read TGTGCCTGGAGTATCGGGGAGCCCCAGCATTTT.

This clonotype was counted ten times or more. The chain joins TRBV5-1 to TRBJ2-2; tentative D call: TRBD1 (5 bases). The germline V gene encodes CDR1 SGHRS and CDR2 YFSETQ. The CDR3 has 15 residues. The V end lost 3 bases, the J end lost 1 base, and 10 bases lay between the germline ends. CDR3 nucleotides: TGCGCCAGCAGCTGGGCGACAGTGAACACCGGGGAGCTGTTTTTT. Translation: CASSWATVNTGELFF.

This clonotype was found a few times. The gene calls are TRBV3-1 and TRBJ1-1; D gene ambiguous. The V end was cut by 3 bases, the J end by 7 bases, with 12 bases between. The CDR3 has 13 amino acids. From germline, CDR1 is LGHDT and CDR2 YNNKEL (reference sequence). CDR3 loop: CASSHLDRNEAFF. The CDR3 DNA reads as TGTGCCAGCAGCCACTTAGATCGGAATGAAGCTTTCTTT.

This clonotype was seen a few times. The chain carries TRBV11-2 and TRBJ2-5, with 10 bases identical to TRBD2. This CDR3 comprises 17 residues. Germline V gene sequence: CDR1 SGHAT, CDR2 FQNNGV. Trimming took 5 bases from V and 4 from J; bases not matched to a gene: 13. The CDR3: CASSLFPSGSSAETQYF. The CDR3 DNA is TGTGCCAGCAGCCTTTTTCCTAGCGGGAGTAGCGCAGAGACCCAGTACTTC.

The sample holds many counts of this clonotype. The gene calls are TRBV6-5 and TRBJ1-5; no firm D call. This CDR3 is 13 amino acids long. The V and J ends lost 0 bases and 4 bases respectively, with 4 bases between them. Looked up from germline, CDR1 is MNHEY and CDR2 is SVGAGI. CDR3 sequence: CASSYSQNQPQHF. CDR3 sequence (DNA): TGTGCCAGCAGTTACTCACAGAATCAGCCCCAGCATTTT.

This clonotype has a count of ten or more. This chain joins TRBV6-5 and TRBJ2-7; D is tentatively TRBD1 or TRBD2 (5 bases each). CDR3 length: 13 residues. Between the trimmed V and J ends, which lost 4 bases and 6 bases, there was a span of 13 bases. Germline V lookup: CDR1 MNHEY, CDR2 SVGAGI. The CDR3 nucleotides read TGTGCCAGCAGTTGGGACCCGCCGGTCGAGCAGTACTTC. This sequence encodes CASSWDPPVEQYF.

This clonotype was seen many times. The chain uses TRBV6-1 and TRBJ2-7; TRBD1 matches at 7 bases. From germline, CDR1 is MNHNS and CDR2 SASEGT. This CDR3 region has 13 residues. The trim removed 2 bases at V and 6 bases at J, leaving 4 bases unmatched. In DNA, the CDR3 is TGTGCCAGCAGTGAAAGACAGGGTTTCGAGCAGTACTTC. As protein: CASSERQGFEQYF.

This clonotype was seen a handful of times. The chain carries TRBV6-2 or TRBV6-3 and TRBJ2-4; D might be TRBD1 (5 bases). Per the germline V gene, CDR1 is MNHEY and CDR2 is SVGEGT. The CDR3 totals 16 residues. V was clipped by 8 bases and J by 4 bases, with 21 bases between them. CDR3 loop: CASALQGALSKNIQYF. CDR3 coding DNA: TGTGCCAGCGCTCTTCAAGGGGCCCTTTCTAAAAACATTCAGTACTTC.

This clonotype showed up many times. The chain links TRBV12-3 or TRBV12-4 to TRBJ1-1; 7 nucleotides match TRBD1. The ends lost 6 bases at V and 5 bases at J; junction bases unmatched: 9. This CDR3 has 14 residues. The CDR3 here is CASSLGQVKTEAFF. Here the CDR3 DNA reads TGTGCCAGCAGCCTCGGACAGGTAAAGACTGAAGCTTTCTTT.

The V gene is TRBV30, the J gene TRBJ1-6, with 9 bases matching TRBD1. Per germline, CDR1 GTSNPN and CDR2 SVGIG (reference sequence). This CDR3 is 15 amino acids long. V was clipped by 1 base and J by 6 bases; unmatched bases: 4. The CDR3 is CAWSGPGQGNSPLHF. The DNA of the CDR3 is TGTGCCTGGAGTGGCCCGGGACAGGGTAATTCACCCCTCCACTTT.

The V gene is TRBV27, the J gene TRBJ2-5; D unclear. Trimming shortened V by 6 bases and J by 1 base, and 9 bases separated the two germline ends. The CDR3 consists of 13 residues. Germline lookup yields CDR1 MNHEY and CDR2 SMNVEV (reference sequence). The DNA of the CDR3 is TGTGCCAGCAGAACTCGACTCCAAGAGACCCAGTACTTC. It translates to CASRTRLQETQYF.

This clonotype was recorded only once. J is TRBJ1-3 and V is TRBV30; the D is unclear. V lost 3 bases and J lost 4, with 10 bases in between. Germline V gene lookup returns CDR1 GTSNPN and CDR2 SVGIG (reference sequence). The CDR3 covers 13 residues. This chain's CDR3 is CAWRHKSGNTIYF. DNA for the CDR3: TGTGCCTGGAGACACAAGTCAGGAAACACCATATATTTT.

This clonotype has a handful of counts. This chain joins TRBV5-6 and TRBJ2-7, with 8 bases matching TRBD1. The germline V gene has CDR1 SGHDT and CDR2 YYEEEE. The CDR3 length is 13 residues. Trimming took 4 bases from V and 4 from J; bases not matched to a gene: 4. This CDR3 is CASSKTGVYEQYF. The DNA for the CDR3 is TGTGCCAGCAGCAAGACAGGGGTATACGAGCAGTACTTC.

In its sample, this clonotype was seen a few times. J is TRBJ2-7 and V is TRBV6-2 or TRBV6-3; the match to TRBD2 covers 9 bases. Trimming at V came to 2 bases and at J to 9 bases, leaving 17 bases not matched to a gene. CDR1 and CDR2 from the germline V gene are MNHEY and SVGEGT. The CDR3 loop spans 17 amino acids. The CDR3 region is CASSYPGTSRGPLGQYF. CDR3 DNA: TGTGCCAGCAGTTACCCGGGGACTAGCAGGGGCCCCTTGGGGCAGTACTTC.

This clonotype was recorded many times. The CDR3 sequence is CASSGDSTDTQYF. The CDR3 DNA sequence: TGTGCCAGCAGTGGGGACAGCACAGATACGCAGTATTTT. V gene TRBV6-4 combines with J gene TRBJ2-3, with D perhaps given as TRBD1 or TRBD2 (5 bases each). This CDR3 region has 13 residues. V was trimmed by 4 bases and J by 0 bases, leaving 5 bases between them. Germline assignment: CDR1 MRHNA and CDR2 SNTAGT.

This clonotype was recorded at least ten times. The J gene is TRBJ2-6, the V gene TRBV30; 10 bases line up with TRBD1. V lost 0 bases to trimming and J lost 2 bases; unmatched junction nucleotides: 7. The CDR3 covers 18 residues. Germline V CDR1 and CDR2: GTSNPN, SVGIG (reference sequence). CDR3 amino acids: CAWSVPTGGSTGANVLTF. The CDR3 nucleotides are TGTGCCTGGAGTGTACCGACAGGGGGCTCAACTGGGGCCAACGTCCTGACTTTC.